Reported below is one T cell receptor beta chain. Using immunoSEQ multiplex PCR, the repertoire was profiled, and TCRdb retains in-frame clones only, with some absent. This table has 200,000 to 250,000 clones, roughly 82% appearing once. This record comes from a study of blood T cell repertoires in COVID-19. The CDR3 is made up of 15 amino acids. V was clipped by 8 bases and J by 4 bases; unmatched bases: 11. Per germline, CDR1 MDHEN and CDR2 SYDVKM. The gene calls are TRBV28 and TRBJ2-1; 7 bases agree with TRBD1. The sequenced material came from peripheral blood. This receptor was identified in a woman older than 75 with COVID-19, enrolled during active disease. The chain's CDR3 is CASSPPGTAYNEQFF. CDR3 DNA sequence: TGTGCCAGCTCTCCCCCCGGGACAGCATACAATGAGCAGTTCTTC. Looking up the rest from reference TRBV28 and TRBJ2-1 gives the full variable domain: DVKVTQSSRYLVKRTGEKVFLECVQDMDHENMFWYRQDPGLGLRLIYFSYDVKMKEKGDIPEGYSVSREKKERFSLILESASTNQTSMYLCASSPPGTAYNEQFFGPGTRLTVL.